This is a list of T cell receptor beta chains from one sample in a study of blood T cell repertoires in COVID-19. The assay was immunoSEQ multiplex PCR, and TCRdb's table has in-frame clones only and misses some. This sample has under 45,000 clones, with 90% found just once. Sequencing used peripheral blood. The source of these receptors is a man aged 55 to 70 with active or convalescent COVID-19. The CDR3 runs from the conserved cysteine through the conserved F or W. The D gene is left open where the match is weak. Rows give clone size only sometimes, using once, few, many, or a class for an expanded clone.

J gene: TRBJ1-2
CDR3 length: 13
D gene: TRBD1
V gene: TRBV2
clone size: NA
CDR3 DNA: TGTGCCAGCAGTATTAGACAGGGGAATGGCTACACCTTC
CDR3 protein: CASSIRQGNGYTF

J gene: TRBJ1-1
CDR3 length: 14
D gene: NA
V gene: TRBV21-1
clone size: NA
CDR3 DNA: TGTGCCAGCAGCGACCGGGACAGGAATCCTGAAGCTTTCTTT
CDR3 protein: CASSDRDRNPEAFF

J gene: TRBJ1-2
CDR3 length: 15
D gene: TRBD1
V gene: TRBV7-6
clone size: once
CDR3 DNA: TGTGCCAGCAGCTTAGCTGCACAGGGGGTGTCTGGCTACACCTTC
CDR3 protein: CASSLAAQGVSGYTF

J gene: TRBJ1-2
CDR3 length: 14
D gene: TRBD1
V gene: TRBV29-1
clone size: NA
CDR3 DNA: TGCAGCGTTGCTGGGACAGGGGGAGACTATGGCTACACCTTC
CDR3 protein: CSVAGTGGDYGYTF

J gene: TRBJ1-5
CDR3 length: 16
D gene: NA
V gene: TRBV6-1
clone size: NA
CDR3 DNA: TGTGCCAGCAGTGAAGGATGGACATTAAGCAATCAGCCCCAGCATTTT
CDR3 protein: CASSEGWTLSNQPQHF

J gene: TRBJ2-5
CDR3 length: 13
D gene: NA
V gene: TRBV14
clone size: NA
CDR3 DNA: TGTGCCAGCAGCAGAATCATCGGAGAGACCCAGTACTTC
CDR3 protein: CASSRIIGETQYF

J gene: TRBJ1-4
CDR3 length: 13
D gene: TRBD1
V gene: TRBV28
clone size: NA
CDR3 DNA: TGTGCCAGCGTATCGACAGGGAGAGAAAAACTGTTTTTT
CDR3 protein: CASVSTGREKLFF

J gene: TRBJ1-2
CDR3 length: 17
D gene: TRBD1
V gene: TRBV7-9
clone size: NA
CDR3 DNA: TGTGCCAGCAGCCCCCCATGGGGGACAGGGGGTTTGGGTGGCTACACCTTC
CDR3 protein: CASSPPWGTGGLGGYTF

J gene: TRBJ2-1
CDR3 length: 16
D gene: TRBD2
V gene: TRBV5-1
clone size: NA
CDR3 DNA: TGCGCCAGCACCCGGACTAGCGGGAGCTCCTACAATGAGCAGTTCTTC
CDR3 protein: CASTRTSGSSYNEQFF

J gene: TRBJ1-1
CDR3 length: 13
D gene: NA
V gene: TRBV12-3/TRBV12-4
clone size: NA
CDR3 DNA: TGTGCCAGCAGTTTTCAGGGGATCACTGAAGCTTTCTTT
CDR3 protein: CASSFQGITEAFF

J gene: TRBJ2-3
CDR3 length: 15
D gene: NA
V gene: TRBV11-2
clone size: NA
CDR3 DNA: TGTGCCAGCAGCTTACACGAGGGTGGCACAGATACGCAGTATTTT
CDR3 protein: CASSLHEGGTDTQYF

J gene: TRBJ1-1
CDR3 length: 13
D gene: NA
V gene: TRBV11-3
clone size: NA
CDR3 DNA: TGTGCCAGCAGCGGCGGGGGGGACACTGAAGCTTTCTTT
CDR3 protein: CASSGGGDTEAFF

J gene: TRBJ2-5
CDR3 length: 15
D gene: TRBD2
V gene: TRBV2
clone size: NA
CDR3 DNA: TGTGCCAGCAGCCCGGGACTAGCGGACCAAGAGACCCAGTACTTC
CDR3 protein: CASSPGLADQETQYF

J gene: TRBJ2-7
CDR3 length: 15
D gene: TRBD2
V gene: TRBV5-4
clone size: once
CDR3 DNA: TGTGCCAGCAGCTTGGATAGCGGGGGACCCTACGAGCAGTACTTC
CDR3 protein: CASSLDSGGPYEQYF

J gene: TRBJ2-3
CDR3 length: 15
D gene: TRBD2
V gene: TRBV5-1
clone size: NA
CDR3 DNA: TGCGCCAGCAGCTTCCGCGGGGGGGCCGGTGATACGCAGTATTTT
CDR3 protein: CASSFRGGAGDTQYF

J gene: TRBJ2-7
CDR3 length: 13
D gene: NA
V gene: TRBV19
clone size: once
CDR3 DNA: TGTGCCAGTAGTCGAGGGCCCTCCTACGAGCAGTACTTC
CDR3 protein: CASSRGPSYEQYF

J gene: TRBJ1-2
CDR3 length: 16
D gene: TRBD1
V gene: TRBV4-1
clone size: once
CDR3 DNA: TGCGCCAGCAGCCTCCAGCTTGGACAGGGAAGCTATGGCTACACCTTC
CDR3 protein: CASSLQLGQGSYGYTF

J gene: TRBJ2-7
CDR3 length: 12
D gene: TRBD1
V gene: TRBV3-1/TRBV3-2
clone size: NA
CDR3 DNA: TGTGCCAGCAATACAGGGGCTGGCGAGCAGTACTTC
CDR3 protein: CASNTGAGEQYF

J gene: TRBJ2-7
CDR3 length: 14
D gene: NA
V gene: TRBV19
clone size: NA
CDR3 DNA: TGTGCCAGTACCCCCGGGTCCGTGGTGTACGAGCAGTACTTC
CDR3 protein: CASTPGSVVYEQYF

J gene: TRBJ2-3
CDR3 length: 15
D gene: NA
V gene: TRBV19
clone size: NA
CDR3 DNA: TGTGCCAGTAGTTTTGGCGGGCTAGATGGAGATACGCAGTATTTT
CDR3 protein: CASSFGGLDGDTQYF

J gene: TRBJ1-2
CDR3 length: 15
D gene: NA
V gene: TRBV6-5
clone size: few
CDR3 DNA: TGTGCCAGCAGTCAAAGACACGGCGGCGGGTATGGCTACACCTTC
CDR3 protein: CASSQRHGGGYGYTF

J gene: TRBJ2-7
CDR3 length: 14
D gene: TRBD1
V gene: TRBV9
clone size: once
CDR3 DNA: TGTGCCAGCAGCCCGGGACAGGGGGCACACGAGCAGTACTTC
CDR3 protein: CASSPGQGAHEQYF

J gene: TRBJ2-2
CDR3 length: 15
D gene: TRBD1
V gene: TRBV5-1
clone size: NA
CDR3 DNA: TGCGCCAGCAGCTTGCTGGGACAGGAGACCGGGGAGCTGTTTTTT
CDR3 protein: CASSLLGQETGELFF

J gene: TRBJ2-5
CDR3 length: 16
D gene: NA
V gene: TRBV18
clone size: NA
CDR3 DNA: TGTGCCAGCTCACCTCTAAAACCGGGTCCCGGGGAGACCCAGTACTTC
CDR3 protein: CASSPLKPGPGETQYF

J gene: TRBJ1-2
CDR3 length: 13
D gene: TRBD1
V gene: TRBV11-2
clone size: NA
CDR3 DNA: TGTGCCAGCAGCTGGGACAGCAACTATGGCTACACCTTC
CDR3 protein: CASSWDSNYGYTF

J gene: TRBJ2-1
CDR3 length: 15
D gene: NA
V gene: TRBV10-1
clone size: NA
CDR3 DNA: TGCGCCAGCAGTGAGGAGCGCCGCTCCTACAATGAGCAGTTCTTC
CDR3 protein: CASSEERRSYNEQFF

J gene: TRBJ1-3
CDR3 length: 15
D gene: NA
V gene: TRBV4-2
clone size: few
CDR3 DNA: TGTGCCAGCAGCCAAGATTGGGAGGGCGGGAACACCATATATTTT
CDR3 protein: CASSQDWEGGNTIYF

J gene: TRBJ2-1
CDR3 length: 16
D gene: TRBD1
V gene: TRBV5-3
clone size: NA
CDR3 DNA: TGTGCCAGAAGCTTCCTCGACAGGGGCCCCTACAATGAGCAGTTCTTC
CDR3 protein: CARSFLDRGPYNEQFF

J gene: TRBJ2-7
CDR3 length: 14
D gene: NA
V gene: TRBV5-6
clone size: NA
CDR3 DNA: TGTGCCAGCAGCTTACCGGGTCCGACCTACGAGCAGTACTTC
CDR3 protein: CASSLPGPTYEQYF

J gene: TRBJ2-3
CDR3 length: 12
D gene: NA
V gene: TRBV20-1
clone size: NA
CDR3 DNA: TGCAGTGCTAGTACCCCGGGGGATACGCAGTATTTT
CDR3 protein: CSASTPGDTQYF

J gene: TRBJ1-6
CDR3 length: 15
D gene: TRBD1
V gene: TRBV19
clone size: NA
CDR3 DNA: TGTGCCAGTACCCCGACAGGGACCTATAATTCACCCCTCCACTTT
CDR3 protein: CASTPTGTYNSPLHF

J gene: TRBJ2-7
CDR3 length: 14
D gene: NA
V gene: TRBV10-2
clone size: NA
CDR3 DNA: TGCGCCAGCAGTGAGATTAGCGGCTCCTACGAGCAGTACTTC
CDR3 protein: CASSEISGSYEQYF

J gene: TRBJ2-7
CDR3 length: 14
D gene: TRBD1
V gene: TRBV15
clone size: NA
CDR3 DNA: TGTGCCACCAGCAGAGAAGCAGGGGGCTACGAGCAGTACTTC
CDR3 protein: CATSREAGGYEQYF

J gene: TRBJ2-2
CDR3 length: 18
D gene: NA
V gene: TRBV21-1
clone size: NA
CDR3 DNA: TGTGCCAGCAGCAAGAGTATATGGGACAGGGTATCAGCCGGGGAGCTGTTTTTT
CDR3 protein: CASSKSIWDRVSAGELFF

J gene: TRBJ2-1
CDR3 length: 17
D gene: TRBD2
V gene: TRBV5-1
clone size: NA
CDR3 DNA: TGCGCCAGCAGTACCGGACTAGCGGGAGACACATACAATGAGCAGTTCTTC
CDR3 protein: CASSTGLAGDTYNEQFF

J gene: TRBJ1-6
CDR3 length: 14
D gene: NA
V gene: TRBV9
clone size: NA
CDR3 DNA: TGTGCCAGCAGCGTAGCCCAGGGAAATTCACCCCTCCACTTT
CDR3 protein: CASSVAQGNSPLHF

J gene: TRBJ1-1
CDR3 length: 13
D gene: NA
V gene: TRBV6-4
clone size: NA
CDR3 DNA: TGTGCCAGCTCCCCTGGCGGGGACACTGAAGCTTTCTTT
CDR3 protein: CASSPGGDTEAFF

J gene: TRBJ1-1
CDR3 length: 16
D gene: NA
V gene: TRBV3-1/TRBV3-2
clone size: once
CDR3 DNA: TGTGCCAGCAGCCAAGAAGGGGCGGGGGGCGGCACTGAAGCTTTCTTT
CDR3 protein: CASSQEGAGGGTEAFF

J gene: TRBJ1-1
CDR3 length: 12
D gene: NA
V gene: TRBV29-1
clone size: NA
CDR3 DNA: TGCAGCGTTGACAGGGCCAACACTGAAGCTTTCTTT
CDR3 protein: CSVDRANTEAFF

J gene: TRBJ2-4
CDR3 length: 15
D gene: TRBD2
V gene: TRBV10-1
clone size: NA
CDR3 DNA: TGCGCCAGCAGCCCCCTAGCGGGGGTAAGGGGTATTCAGTACTTC
CDR3 protein: CASSPLAGVRGIQYF

J gene: TRBJ1-5
CDR3 length: 14
D gene: NA
V gene: TRBV6-4
clone size: NA
CDR3 DNA: TGTGCCAGCAGTGAGGAGGGCCGGGGGCAGCCCCAGCATTTT
CDR3 protein: CASSEEGRGQPQHF

J gene: TRBJ2-3
CDR3 length: 15
D gene: NA
V gene: TRBV2
clone size: NA
CDR3 DNA: TGTGCCAGCAGTGACTTTCAGGGCGGCCCAGATACGCAGTATTTT
CDR3 protein: CASSDFQGGPDTQYF

J gene: TRBJ1-6
CDR3 length: 19
D gene: NA
V gene: TRBV7-2
clone size: NA
CDR3 DNA: TGTGCCAGCAGCTTAGCCCAAGTACGTAGTTCAGGGCTCAATTCACCCCTCCACTTT
CDR3 protein: CASSLAQVRSSGLNSPLHF

J gene: TRBJ2-3
CDR3 length: 16
D gene: TRBD2
V gene: TRBV28
clone size: NA
CDR3 DNA: TGTGCCAGCAGTTTATGGGCGGGGGACCGCACAGATACGCAGTATTTT
CDR3 protein: CASSLWAGDRTDTQYF

J gene: TRBJ2-1
CDR3 length: 16
D gene: TRBD2
V gene: TRBV19
clone size: NA
CDR3 DNA: TGTGCCAGTAGTATTCTAGCGGGAGCACGGGGCAATGAGCAGTTCTTC
CDR3 protein: CASSILAGARGNEQFF

J gene: TRBJ1-1
CDR3 length: 13
D gene: NA
V gene: TRBV6-5
clone size: NA
CDR3 DNA: TGTGCCAGCAGTCCCGGGGAGGGGGGTAGGCCTTTCTTT
CDR3 protein: CASSPGEGGRPFF

J gene: TRBJ1-5
CDR3 length: 13
D gene: NA
V gene: TRBV2
clone size: once
CDR3 DNA: TGTGCCAGTAGTGTTTGGGCCAATCAGCCCCAGCATTTT
CDR3 protein: CASSVWANQPQHF

J gene: TRBJ2-7
CDR3 length: 13
D gene: NA
V gene: TRBV27
clone size: NA
CDR3 DNA: TGTGCCAGCAGTTCAACAGACAGCCACGAGCAGTACTTC
CDR3 protein: CASSSTDSHEQYF

J gene: TRBJ1-1
CDR3 length: 15
D gene: NA
V gene: TRBV21-1
clone size: few
CDR3 DNA: NA
CDR3 protein: CASSKVGTGNTEAFF

J gene: TRBJ1-2
CDR3 length: 13
D gene: NA
V gene: TRBV28
clone size: once
CDR3 DNA: TGTGCCAGCAGTTTTGTACAGAACTATGGCTACACCTTC
CDR3 protein: CASSFVQNYGYTF

J gene: TRBJ1-2
CDR3 length: 14
D gene: NA
V gene: TRBV18
clone size: NA
CDR3 DNA: TGTGCCAGCTCACACGAGTACGGGGATTATGGCTACACCTTC
CDR3 protein: CASSHEYGDYGYTF

J gene: TRBJ2-1
CDR3 length: 13
D gene: NA
V gene: TRBV6-1
clone size: NA
CDR3 DNA: TGTGCCAGCAGTGACAGGGGATCCCATGAGCAGTTCTTC
CDR3 protein: CASSDRGSHEQFF

J gene: TRBJ2-7
CDR3 length: 13
D gene: TRBD1
V gene: TRBV6-5
clone size: once
CDR3 DNA: TGTGCCAGCACGGCCACAGGGGCCTACGAGCAGTACTTC
CDR3 protein: CASTATGAYEQYF

J gene: TRBJ1-1
CDR3 length: 16
D gene: NA
V gene: TRBV24-1
clone size: NA
CDR3 DNA: TGTGCCACCAGTGATTGTGAAGGGGCAGAGAACACTGAAGCTTTCTTT
CDR3 protein: CATSDCEGAENTEAFF